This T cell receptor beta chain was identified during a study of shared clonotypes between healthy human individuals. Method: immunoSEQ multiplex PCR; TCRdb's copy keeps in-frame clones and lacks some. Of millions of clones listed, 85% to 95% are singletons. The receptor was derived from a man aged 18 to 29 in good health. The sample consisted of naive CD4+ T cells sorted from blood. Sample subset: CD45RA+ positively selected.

CDR3 in amino acids: CAWNPIVNTIYF. CDR3 nucleotides: TGTGCCTGGAACCCCATCGTAAACACCATATATTTT. The J gene is TRBJ1-3, the V gene TRBV30; D remains unclear. This CDR3 is built from 12 residues. The germline V and J ends were trimmed by 4 bases and 6 bases, with 10 bases remaining between them. Germline V CDR1 and CDR2: GTSNPN, SVGIG (reference sequence).